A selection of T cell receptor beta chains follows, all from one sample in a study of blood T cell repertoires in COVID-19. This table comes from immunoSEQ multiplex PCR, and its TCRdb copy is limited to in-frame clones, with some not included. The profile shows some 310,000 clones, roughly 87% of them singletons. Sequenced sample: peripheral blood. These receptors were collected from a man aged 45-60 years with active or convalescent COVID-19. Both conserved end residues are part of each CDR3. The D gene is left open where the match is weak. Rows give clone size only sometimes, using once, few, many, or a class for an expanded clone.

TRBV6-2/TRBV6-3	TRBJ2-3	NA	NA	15	TGTGCCAGCAGTTACAACAGGGTGGGTGGAGATACGCAGTATTTT	CASSYNRVGGDTQYF
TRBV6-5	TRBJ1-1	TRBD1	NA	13	TGTGCCACCCGGGACAGTTCTTTCTCTGAAGCTTTCTTT	CATRDSSFSEAFF
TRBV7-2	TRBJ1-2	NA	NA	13	TGTGCCAGCAGCTTAAGGAGGGTTATTGGCTACACCTTC	CASSLRRVIGYTF
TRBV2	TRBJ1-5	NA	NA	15	TGTGCCAGCAGTGAACAGGGGTTGAGCAATCAGCCCCAGCATTTT	CASSEQGLSNQPQHF
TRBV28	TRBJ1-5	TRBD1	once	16	TGTGCCAGCAGTCTACAGTACAGGGGGCAACGTCAGCCCCAGCATTTT	CASSLQYRGQRQPQHF
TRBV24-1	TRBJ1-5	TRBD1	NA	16	TGTGCCACCAGTGATTCCCTGGGACAGGGCAATCAGCCCCAGCATTTT	CATSDSLGQGNQPQHF
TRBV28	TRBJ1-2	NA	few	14	TGTGCCAGCAGCAACCGACAGTTTTCGTATGGCTACACCTTC	CASSNRQFSYGYTF
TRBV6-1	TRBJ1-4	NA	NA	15	TGTGCCAGCAGTGAATTGGCCAGGGAAGGTGAAAAACTGTTTTTT	CASSELAREGEKLFF
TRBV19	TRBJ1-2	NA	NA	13	TGTGCCAGTAGTATAGCCGACTGGCCTGGCTACACCTTC	CASSIADWPGYTF
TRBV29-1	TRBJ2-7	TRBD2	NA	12	TGCAGCGTTCTGGGGCGGGAGAATGAGCAGTACTTC	CSVLGRENEQYF
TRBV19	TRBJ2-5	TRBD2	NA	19	TGTGCCAGTAGTATAGATCTTCCGGGATTTCGGGGGGGCCGAGAGACCCAGTACTTC	CASSIDLPGFRGGRETQYF
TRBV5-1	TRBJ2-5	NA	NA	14	TGCGCCAGCAGCTTGGCGGGGGGCGCGGAGACCCAGTACTTC	CASSLAGGAETQYF
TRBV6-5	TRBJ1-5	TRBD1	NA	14	TGTGCCAGCAGCTGGGACAGGCGCAATCAGCCCCAGCATTTT	CASSWDRRNQPQHF
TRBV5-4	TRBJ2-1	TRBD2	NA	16	TGTGCCAGCAGCTCCATTCTAGCGGCCTCCTACAATGAGCAGTTCTTC	CASSSILAASYNEQFF
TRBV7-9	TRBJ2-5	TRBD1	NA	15	TGTGCCAGCAGCTTCAGTACAGGGGGGCAAGAGACCCAGTACTTC	CASSFSTGGQETQYF
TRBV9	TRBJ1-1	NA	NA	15	TGTGCCAGCAGCGTAGTTCCAGGCAGCAACACTGAAGCTTTCTTT	CASSVVPGSNTEAFF
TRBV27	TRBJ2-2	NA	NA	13	TGTGCCAGCAGCCCGGCGCAGGCCGGGGAGCTGTTTTTT	CASSPAQAGELFF
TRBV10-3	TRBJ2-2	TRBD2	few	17	TGTGCCATCAGTGAGGAGGGACTAGCGGGAGGCACCGGGGAGCTGTTTTTT	CAISEEGLAGGTGELFF
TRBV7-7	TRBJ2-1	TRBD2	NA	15	TGTGCCAGCAGCTTAGGACTAGCGGGAGACAATGAGCAGTTCTTC	CASSLGLAGDNEQFF
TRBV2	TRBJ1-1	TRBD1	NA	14	TGTGCCAGCAGTCCTTTGACAGGGGGAGGAGAAGCTTTCTTT	CASSPLTGGGEAFF
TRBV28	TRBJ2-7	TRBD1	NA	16	TGTGCCAGCAGCTTTTACCCGGACAGGAGGTCCTACGAGCAGTACTTC	CASSFYPDRRSYEQYF
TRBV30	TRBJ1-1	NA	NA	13	TGTGCCTGGAACGGGGGGAGGAACACTGAAGCTTTCTTT	CAWNGGRNTEAFF
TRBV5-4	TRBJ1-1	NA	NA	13	TGTGCCAGCAGCTTTGGGCGGAACACTGAAGCTTTCTTT	CASSFGRNTEAFF
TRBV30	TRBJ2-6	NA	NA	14	TGTGCCTGGAACAGGGTTGCTGGGGCCAACGTCCTGACTTTC	CAWNRVAGANVLTF
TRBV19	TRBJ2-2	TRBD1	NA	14	TGTGCCAGTAGTATAGGAGGGGGCCACGGGGAGCTGTTTTTT	CASSIGGGHGELFF
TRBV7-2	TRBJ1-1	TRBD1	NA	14	TGTGCCAGCAGCTACGGGACAGTAAACACTGAAGCTTTCTTT	CASSYGTVNTEAFF
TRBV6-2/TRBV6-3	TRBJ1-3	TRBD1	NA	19	TGTGCCAGCAGTTTCAATCCATCTCGGGACAGGTTGGAAGGAAACACCATATATTTT	CASSFNPSRDRLEGNTIYF
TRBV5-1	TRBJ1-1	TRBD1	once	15	TGCGCCAGCAGCTTTCAGGGGGCTTCGAACACTGAAGCTTTCTTT	CASSFQGASNTEAFF
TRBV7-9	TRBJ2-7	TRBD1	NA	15	TGTGCCAGCAGCCCCGTGGGACAGGGGGCCTACGAGCAGTACTTC	CASSPVGQGAYEQYF
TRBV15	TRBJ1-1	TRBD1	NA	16	TGTGCCACCAGCAGGGGGGGACAGGGAGGGAACACTGAAGCTTTCTTT	CATSRGGQGGNTEAFF
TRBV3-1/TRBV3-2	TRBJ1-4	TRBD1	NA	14	TGTGCCAGCAGCCAAGGGGACAGGGTGAGAAAACTGTTTTTT	CASSQGDRVRKLFF
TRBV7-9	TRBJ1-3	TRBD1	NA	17	TGTGCCAGCAGCCTCCTTGGAGGGACAGGGCAGAGGGACACCATATATTTT	CASSLLGGTGQRDTIYF
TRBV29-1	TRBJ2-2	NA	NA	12	TGCAGCGTTGAGGAGCTTCCCGGGGAGCTGTTTTTT	CSVEELPGELFF
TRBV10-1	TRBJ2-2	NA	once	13	TGCGCCAGCAGTCAGGGGGGCACCGGGGAGCTGTTTTTT	CASSQGGTGELFF
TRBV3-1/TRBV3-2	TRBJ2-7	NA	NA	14	TGTGCCAGCAGCCATCGCGGGTCCTCCTACGAGCAGTACTTC	CASSHRGSSYEQYF
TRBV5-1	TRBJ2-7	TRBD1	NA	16	TGCGCCAGCAGCTTGGCAATCCGGACAGGGGGTTCCGAGCAGTACTTC	CASSLAIRTGGSEQYF
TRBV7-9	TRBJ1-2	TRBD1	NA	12	TGTGCCAGCGAACAGGGGTCCTCGGGCTACACCTTC	CASEQGSSGYTF
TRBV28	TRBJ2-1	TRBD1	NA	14	TGTGCCAGCAGTTTCCCCGACAGGGGCAATGAGCAGTTCTTC	CASSFPDRGNEQFF
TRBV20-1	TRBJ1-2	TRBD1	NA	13	TGCAGTGCTAGTGGACAGGGGGCTTATGGCTACACCTTC	CSASGQGAYGYTF
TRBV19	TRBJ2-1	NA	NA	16	TGTGCCAGTAGTAACCTACAGGGAGGGTCCTACAATGAGCAGTTCTTC	CASSNLQGGSYNEQFF
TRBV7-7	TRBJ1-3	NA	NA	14	TGTGCTAGCAGCTTGGCGGGCTCTGGAAACACCATATATTTT	CASSLAGSGNTIYF
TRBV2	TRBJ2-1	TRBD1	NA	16	TGTGCCAGCAGTGAGGGACAGGGAGGGAACTACAATGAGCAGTTCTTC	CASSEGQGGNYNEQFF